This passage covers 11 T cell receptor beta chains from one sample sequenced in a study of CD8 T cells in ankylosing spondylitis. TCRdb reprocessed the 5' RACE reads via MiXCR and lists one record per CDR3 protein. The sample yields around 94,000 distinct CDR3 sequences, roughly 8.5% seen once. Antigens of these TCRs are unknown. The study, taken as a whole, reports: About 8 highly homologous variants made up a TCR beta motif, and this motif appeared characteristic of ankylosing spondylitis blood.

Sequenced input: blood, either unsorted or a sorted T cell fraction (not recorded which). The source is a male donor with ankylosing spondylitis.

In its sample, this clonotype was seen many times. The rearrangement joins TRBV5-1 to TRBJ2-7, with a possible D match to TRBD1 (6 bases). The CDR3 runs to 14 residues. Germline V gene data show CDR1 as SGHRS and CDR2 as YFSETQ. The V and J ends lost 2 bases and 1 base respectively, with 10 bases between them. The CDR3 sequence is CASSFAGASYEQYV. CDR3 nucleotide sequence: TGCGCCAGCAGCTTTGCAGGGGCGTCCTACGAGCAGTACGTC.

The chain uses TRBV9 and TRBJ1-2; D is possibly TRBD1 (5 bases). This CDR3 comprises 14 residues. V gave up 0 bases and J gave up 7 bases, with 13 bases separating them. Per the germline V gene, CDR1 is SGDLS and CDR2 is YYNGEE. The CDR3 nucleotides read TGTGCCAGCAGCGTAGCCCCAGGGATTTCTGGCTACACCTTC. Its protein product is CASSVAPGISGYTF.

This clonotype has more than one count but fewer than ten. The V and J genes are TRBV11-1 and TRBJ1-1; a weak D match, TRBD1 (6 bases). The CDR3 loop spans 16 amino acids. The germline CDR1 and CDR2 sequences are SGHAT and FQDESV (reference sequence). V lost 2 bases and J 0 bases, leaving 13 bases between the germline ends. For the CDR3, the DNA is TGTGCCAGCAGCTTATACAGGGACACTGTGAACACTGAAGCTTTCTTT. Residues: CASSLYRDTVNTEAFF.

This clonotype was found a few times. CDR3 protein: CATSDLQPGQGYNEQFF. The DNA for the CDR3 is TGTGCCACCAGTGATTTACAACCGGGACAGGGTTACAATGAGCAGTTCTTC. The gene calls are TRBV24-1 and TRBJ2-1; 9 bases are a match to TRBD1. From germline, CDR1 is KGHDR and CDR2 SFDVKD. V dropped 1 base and J dropped 4; count of bases not matched to a gene: 7. The CDR3 loop spans 17 amino acids.

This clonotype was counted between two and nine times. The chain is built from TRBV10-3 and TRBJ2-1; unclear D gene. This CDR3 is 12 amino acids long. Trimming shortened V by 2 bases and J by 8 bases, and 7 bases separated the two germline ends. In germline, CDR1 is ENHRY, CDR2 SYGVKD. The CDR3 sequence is CAISEGVDEQFF. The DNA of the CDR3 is TGTGCCATCAGTGAGGGGGTGGATGAGCAGTTCTTC.

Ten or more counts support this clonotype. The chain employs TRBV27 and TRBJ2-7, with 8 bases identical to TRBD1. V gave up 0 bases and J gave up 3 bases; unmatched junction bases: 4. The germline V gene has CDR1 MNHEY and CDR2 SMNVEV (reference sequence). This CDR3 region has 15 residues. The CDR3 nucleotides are TGTGCCAGCAGTTTATCGATAGGACAGGGCTACGAGCAGTACGTC. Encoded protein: CASSLSIGQGYEQYV.

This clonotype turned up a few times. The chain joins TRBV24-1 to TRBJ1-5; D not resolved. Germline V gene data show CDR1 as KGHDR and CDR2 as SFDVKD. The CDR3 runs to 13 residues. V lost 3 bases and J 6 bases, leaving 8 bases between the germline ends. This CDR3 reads CATSDPKGQPQHF. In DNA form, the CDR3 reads TGTGCCACCAGTGATCCCAAGGGTCAGCCCCAGCATTTT.

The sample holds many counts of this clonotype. CDR3 loop: CASLTGGFNNEQFF. CDR3 nucleotide sequence: TGTGCCAGCCTGACAGGGGGCTTCAACAATGAGCAGTTCTTC. V usage is TRBV12-3 or TRBV12-4 and J usage is TRBJ2-1; 10 bases are shared with TRBD1. The CDR3 length is 14 residues. The trim removed 8 bases at V and 5 bases at J, leaving 6 bases unmatched.

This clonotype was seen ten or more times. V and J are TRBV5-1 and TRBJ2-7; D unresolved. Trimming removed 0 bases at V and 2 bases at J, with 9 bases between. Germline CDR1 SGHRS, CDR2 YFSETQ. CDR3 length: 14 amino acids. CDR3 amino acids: CASSLAQGTYEQYF. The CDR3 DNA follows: TGCGCCAGCAGCTTGGCCCAAGGAACCTACGAGCAGTACTTC.

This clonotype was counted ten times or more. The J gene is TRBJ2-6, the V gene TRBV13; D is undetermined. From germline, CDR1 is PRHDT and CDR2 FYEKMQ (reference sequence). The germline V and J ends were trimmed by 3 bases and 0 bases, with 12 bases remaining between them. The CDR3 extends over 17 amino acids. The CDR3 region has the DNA TGTGCCAGCAGCTTTAAGGGCTCTTACTCTGGGGCCAACGTCCTGACTTTC. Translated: CASSFKGSYSGANVLTF.

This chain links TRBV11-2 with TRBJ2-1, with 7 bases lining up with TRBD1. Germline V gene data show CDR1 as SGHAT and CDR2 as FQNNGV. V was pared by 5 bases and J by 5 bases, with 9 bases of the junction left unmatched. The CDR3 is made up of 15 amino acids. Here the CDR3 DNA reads TGTGCCAGCAGCCCCGAGGTGGGACAGAACAATGAGCAGTTCTTC. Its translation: CASSPEVGQNNEQFF.